The present TCR beta chain was sequenced within a study of cytomegalovirus exposure and HLA in healthy donors. Study overall: An analysis done earlier identified about 120 million unique TCR beta sequences from about 179 million T cells.

This clone came up a few times. The antigen is unknown. This sample also contains other DNA sequences that code for the same CDR3. Notes on the study in general: The study flagged some 170 TCR beta chains as cytomegalovirus-associated.

In the PCR, 60 Vbeta and 13 Jbeta primers were used. Only in-frame clones appear in the TCRdb table, and some are missing; sequencing was by immunoSEQ multiplex PCR. Seen here are 60,000 to 75,000 clones, more than 70% observed once, and the top ten hold 9.5% to 13%. V lost 3 bases to trimming and J lost 8 bases, with 12 bases between them. The CDR3 is 13 amino acids. Germline V gene lookup returns CDR1 SGHRS and CDR2 YFSETQ. The TCR was taken from a woman between 35 and 50 years old in good health and CMV-seropositive. Specimen: PBMCs. The rearrangement links TRBV5-1 to TRBJ2-1, with D perhaps matching TRBD2 (6 bases). Here the CDR3 DNA reads TGCGCCAGCAGCTCCGGGAGCGGCGATGAGCAGTTCTTC. Amino acid sequence: CASSSGSGDEQFF.